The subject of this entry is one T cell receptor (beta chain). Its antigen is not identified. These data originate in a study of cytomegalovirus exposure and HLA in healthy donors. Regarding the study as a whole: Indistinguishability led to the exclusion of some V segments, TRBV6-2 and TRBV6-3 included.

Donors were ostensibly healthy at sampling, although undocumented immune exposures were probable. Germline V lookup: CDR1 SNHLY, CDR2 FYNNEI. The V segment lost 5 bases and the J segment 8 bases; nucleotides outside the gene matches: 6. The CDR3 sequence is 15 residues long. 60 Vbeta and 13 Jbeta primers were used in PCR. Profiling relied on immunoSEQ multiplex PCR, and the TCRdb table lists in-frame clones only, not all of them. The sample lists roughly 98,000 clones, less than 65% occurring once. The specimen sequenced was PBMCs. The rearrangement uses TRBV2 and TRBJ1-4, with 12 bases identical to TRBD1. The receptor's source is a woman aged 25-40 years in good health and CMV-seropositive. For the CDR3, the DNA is TGTGCCAGCAGTCCCGGGACAGGGGGCCGGGAAAAACTGTTTTTT. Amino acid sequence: CASSPGTGGREKLFF.